This TCR beta chain came from a study of T-cell reconstitution after alpha-beta-depleted transplantation in children. This clonotype was seen at least ten times. Its antigen is undetermined. CDR3 length: 13 amino acids. The germline CDR1 and CDR2 sequences are DFQATT and SNEGSKA (reference sequence). V lost 4 bases and J lost 1, with 9 bases in between. The authors prepared the TCRbeta library with unique molecular identifiers. MiXCR, applied by TCRdb to the PCR reads, yields one record per CDR3 protein. This table holds 210,000 or so distinct CDR3 sequences, 11% found once. Study findings and constraints: At around two months after transplant, the alpha-beta T cells were reportedly derived from several hundred expanded clones that came from non-depleted graft cells. One year post-transplant, T-cell counts and diversity were largely derived from T cells produced anew. There were some patients whose high TCRbeta diversity at day 60 came from surviving recipient T cells and thymic progenitors.

This clonotype was obtained from a child less than two years old with acute myeloid leukemia, due to receive a stem cell transplant. This chain links TRBV20-1 with TRBJ2-3, with a weak D call TRBD1 (5 bases). The sequencing used PBMCs, collected before TCRalphabeta/CD19-depleted stem cell transplant. DNA for the CDR3: TGCAGTGCTAATCTCAGGGGCACAGATACGCAGTATTTT. This gives the protein CSANLRGTDTQYF.